Following are 27 T cell receptor gamma chains from one sample sequenced in a study of γδ T cells in repeated Plasmodium falciparum infection. Bulk repertoires came from Vgamma9/Vdelta2+ or Vdelta2-negative gammadelta T cells flow-sorted from PBMC. TCRdb called clones from the multiplex PCR reads again using CATT. The table has approximately 30,000 gamma-chain clones, 1.4% seen once. What was sequenced was gamma-delta T cells from blood. These receptors were obtained from a pool of human donors (malaria-infected and uninfected, not separated).

The chain has TRGV3 and TRGJP2. Germline matching of the DNA provided the J gene here, since TCRdb leaves it blank. The V segment lost 6 bases and the J segment 2 bases; nucleotides outside the gene matches: 9. CDR3 length: 15 amino acids. In germline, CDR1 is VTNTFY, CDR2 YDVSTARD (reference sequence). In DNA form, the CDR3 reads TGTGCCACCTGGCCCCAGGGCAGTAGTGATTGGATCAAGACGTTT. Translating gives CATWPQGSSDWIKTF.

This clone was detected only a few times. The protein given by TCRdb reflects a much larger clone and differs at residue 3 from this DNA's translation, likely from a read error; the protein shown is the DNA's translation. The sample carries other DNA sequences with the same CDR3. The CDR3 nucleotides read TGTGCCGCCTGGGATGGGTATTATAAGAAACTCTTT. Protein product: CAAWDGYYKKLF. This sequence joins TRGV4 and TRGJ1 or TRGJ2. Germline-derived CDR1 and CDR2 are EGSTGY and YDSYTSSV. This CDR3 region has 12 residues.

This clone is medium-sized in the sample. The chain employs TRGV5 and TRGJ1 or TRGJ2. The CDR3 sequence is 15 residues long. V lost 0 bases, J lost 2 bases, and 7 bases stayed unmatched. Germline assignment: CDR1 VINAFY and CDR2 YDVSNSKD. CDR3 DNA: TGTGCCACCTGGGACAGGCCGGTTGATTATTATAAGAAACTCTTT. This translates into CATWDRPVDYYKKLF.

This clone was counted many times. One base separates it from a far larger clone, so it is likely a read error. The same CDR3 can be traced to other DNA sequences in this sample. V is TRGV3 and J is TRGJ1 or TRGJ2. V lost 1 base and J lost 6; bases outside the gene matches: 9. CDR1 is VTNTFY, CDR2 YDVSTARD, per germline (reference sequence). This CDR3 is 14 amino acids long. CDR3 protein: CATWDSPGGYKKLF. DNA of the CDR3: TGTGCCACCTGGGACAGTCCGGGTGGTTATAAGAAACTCTTT.

For this clone: This DNA's translation differs at residue 3 from TCRdb's protein, which comes from a much larger clone; a read error is likely, and the protein shown is translated from the DNA. The gene calls are TRGV3 and TRGJ1 or TRGJ2. The CDR3 length is 13 residues. CDR1 is VTNTFY, CDR2 YDVSTARD, per germline (reference sequence). CDR3 bases: TGTGCCCCCTGGGACAGGCAGAGGTATAAGAAACTCTTT. Amino acid sequence: CAPWDRQRYKKLF.

This clone was found a few times. A far larger clone lies a single base away; this is likely a read error. Distinct nucleotide sequences in the sample also encode this CDR3. CDR3 sequence (DNA): TGTGCCACCTGGGACAGCAGTTATAAGAAGCTCTTT. Translating it yields CATWDSSYKKLF. The V gene is given as TRGV3, and no J gene call is available. CDR1 and CDR2 (germline): VTNTFY, YDVSTARD (reference sequence). The CDR3 spans 12 residues.

This clone was seen ten or more times. This is likely an artifact of a read error, given a far larger clone one base away. The same CDR3 is also encoded by other DNA sequences in this sample. V usage is TRGV9 and J usage is TRGJ1 or TRGJ2. The CDR3 contains 15 residues. CDR1 is GITISATS, CDR2 ISYDGTV, per germline (reference sequence). After removal of 0 bases from V and 11 bases from J, the junction contained 16 bases not matched to a gene. The CDR3 nucleotides are TGTGCCTTGTGGGAGGTGGCAACACCAACTAACGAGAAACTCTTT. Translation gives CALWEVATPTNEKLF.

Note on this clone: This likely reflects a read error, since a far larger clone is one base away. Other DNA sequences in the sample encode the same CDR3. The chain combines TRGV9 with TRGJ1 or TRGJ2. The J gene, left out of TCRdb, was set here by checking the DNA against germline. CDR1 is GITISATS and CDR2 is ISYDGTV in the germline V gene (reference sequence). The length of the CDR3 is 14 residues. This chain's CDR3 is CALWEYPNYYKKLF. CDR3 bases: TGTGCCCTGTGGGAGTACCCGAATTATTATAAGAAACTCTTT.

This clone occurred a few times. TCRdb shows a much larger clone's protein in place of this DNA's translation, and the two differ at residue 5, likely through a read error; the protein shown is translated from the DNA. V and J are TRGV5 and TRGJ1 or TRGJ2. TCRdb records no J gene; here it was assigned by comparing the DNA to germline. Germline CDR1 reads VINAFY; CDR2 reads YDVSNSKD. This CDR3 is built from 14 residues. The CDR3 DNA follows: TGTGCCACCTGGGGCAGGCAGATGCCCTATAAGAAACTCTTT. Translation gives CATWGRQMPYKKLF.

This clone was seen more than once but under ten times. This likely came from a read error, as a far larger clone is one base away. Other DNA sequences in this sample translate to the same CDR3. This chain connects TRGV9 to TRGJ1 or TRGJ2. Since TCRdb gives no J gene, matching the DNA to germline was used here to assign it. The germline V gene encodes CDR1 GITISATS and CDR2 ISYDGTV (reference sequence). The CDR3 sequence is 14 residues long. The ends lost 3 bases at V and 2 bases at J; junction bases unmatched: 7. CDR3: CALWEPEDYYKKLF. As DNA, the CDR3 is TGTGCCTTGTGGGAGCCAGAGGATTATTATAAGAAACTCTTT.

This clone has ten or more counts. This is likely an artifact of a read error, given a far larger clone one base away. Within the sample, other DNA sequences also encode this same CDR3. This rearrangement joins TRGV9 to TRGJ1 or TRGJ2. V was clipped by 2 bases and J by 4 bases; unmatched bases: 5. Germline lookup yields CDR1 GITISATS and CDR2 ISYDGTV (reference sequence). The CDR3 has 13 amino acids. CDR3 sequence reads: CALWEDNYYKKLF. The CDR3 nucleotides are TGTGCCTTGTGGGAGGATAACTATTATAAGAAACTCTTT.

This clone showed up many times. The likely explanation is a read error, given a far larger clone one base away. The same CDR3 is also encoded by other DNA sequences in this sample. This chain uses TRGV8 with TRGJ1 or TRGJ2. The germline V gene has CDR1 VENAVY and CDR2 YDSYNSRV. The CDR3 is 12 amino acids. The CDR3 DNA is TGCGCCACCTGGGATAGCCCTTATAAGAAACTCTTT. Translating it yields CATWDSPYKKLF.

A few counts support this clone. TCRdb pairs this DNA with a much larger clone's protein that differs at residue 13, likely a read error; the protein shown was translated from the DNA. The chain carries TRGV9 and TRGJP. The V gene's germline CDR1 is GITISATS and CDR2 ISYDGTV (reference sequence). This CDR3 has 17 amino acids. In nucleotides, the CDR3 is TGTGCCTTGTGGGAGGGATTCCAAGAGTTGGGCAAAAGAATCAAGGTATTT. The encoded protein is CALWEGFQELGKRIKVF.

This clone appeared many times. The TCRdb record carries a much larger clone's protein, which differs from this DNA's translation at residue 11; a read error is the likely cause, and the protein listed here is the DNA translation. V and J are TRGV9 and TRGJP. Because TCRdb records no J gene, it was assigned here through a match of the DNA to germline. CDR3 length: 15 amino acids. Germline assignment: CDR1 GITISATS and CDR2 ISYDGTV (reference sequence). CDR3 nucleotide sequence: TGTGCCTTGTGGGAGCCGGAGTTGGGCAAAAGAATCAAGGTATTT. Its translation is CALWEPELGKRIKVF.

With regard to this clone: Since a much larger clone is just one base distant, this may be a read error. The chain recombines TRGV3 with TRGJ1 or TRGJ2. No J gene was available from TCRdb, and it was assigned here by a germline match of the DNA. The CDR3 has 12 residues. Germline loops: CDR1 VTNTFY, CDR2 YDVSTARD (reference sequence). The CDR3 sequence is CATRDSHHKKLF. As DNA, the CDR3 is TGTGCCACCCGGGACAGTCACCATAAGAAACTCTTT.

This clone was counted ten times or more. The protein TCRdb lists belongs to a much larger clone and differs from this DNA's translation at residue 6, which points to a read error; the protein shown is made from the DNA. The V gene is TRGV9, the J gene TRGJ1 or TRGJ2. TCRdb offers no J gene call, so here the DNA was matched to germline to obtain one. Per the germline V gene, CDR1 is GITISATS and CDR2 is ISYDGTV (reference sequence). The junction had 8 bases not matched to a gene; V was cut back by 3 bases and J by 6 bases. The length of the CDR3 is 13 residues. In DNA form, the CDR3 reads TGTGCCTTGTGGGAGCCTAGTGGTTATAAGAAACTCTTT. This encodes CALWEPSGYKKLF.

A few counts support this clone. The protein held in TCRdb is that of a much larger clone and does not match this DNA's translation at residue 5, likely because of a read error; the protein shown is translated from the DNA. The chain joins TRGV9 to TRGJ1 or TRGJ2. TCRdb does not report a J gene; here it was assigned by matching the DNA to germline references. With 6 bases clipped from V and 9 bases from J, the junction kept 2 bases outside the gene matches. The CDR3 is made up of 9 amino acids. Per the germline V gene, CDR1 is GITISATS and CDR2 is ISYDGTV (reference sequence). The chain's CDR3 is CALWSKKLF. CDR3 in DNA: TGTGCCTTGTGGAGTAAGAAACTCTTT.

This clone has a handful of counts. TCRdb's protein, taken from a much larger clone, differs from this DNA's translation at residue 15, likely owing to a read error; the protein displayed comes from the DNA. The chain links TRGV9 to TRGJP. Germline matching of the DNA provided the J gene here, since TCRdb leaves it blank. Germline-derived CDR1 and CDR2 are GITISATS and ISYDGTV (reference sequence). The CDR3 runs 18 residues. CDR3 amino acids: CALWEVRSEELGKKVKVF. The CDR3 region has the DNA TGTGCCTTGTGGGAGGTAAGGTCGGAAGAGTTGGGCAAAAAAGTCAAGGTATTT.

At least ten counts were recorded for this clone. Other nucleotide sequences in the sample specify the same CDR3. The genes are TRGV9 and TRGJP. V dropped 1 base and J dropped 11; count of bases not matched to a gene: 5. The germline V gene has CDR1 GITISATS and CDR2 ISYDGTV (reference sequence). CDR3 size: 15 residues. The CDR3 DNA reads as TGTGCCTTGTGGGAGGTAGTACTGGGCAAAAAAATCAAGGTATTT. Its protein product is CALWEVVLGKKIKVF.

This clone came up many times. The translation of this DNA and the TCRdb protein of a much larger clone differ at residue 9, probably owing to a read error; the protein shown here is translated from the DNA. V and J are TRGV9 and TRGJ1 or TRGJ2. The CDR3 covers 12 residues. CDR1 and CDR2 (germline): GITISATS, ISYDGTV (reference sequence). V lost 0 bases to trimming and J lost 12 bases; unmatched junction nucleotides: 8. CDR3 DNA: TGTGCCTTGTGGGAGGTGCATCGGAGGAAACTCTTT. It translates to CALWEVHRRKLF.

Only a few counts were recorded for this clone. TCRdb has a much larger clone's protein, which differs at residue 7 from the translation of this DNA, likely because of a read error; what is shown is the protein translated from the DNA. The gene calls are TRGV4 and TRGJ1 or TRGJ2. TCRdb records no J gene; here it was assigned by comparing the DNA to germline. The V gene end was trimmed by 2 bases and the J gene end by 3 bases; junction bases not matched to a gene: 4. Germline assignment: CDR1 EGSTGY and CDR2 YDSYTSSV. The CDR3 is 13 amino acids. The CDR3 sequence: CATWDVCYYKKLF. CDR3 DNA: TGTGCCACCTGGGATGTTTGTTATTATAAGAAACTCTTT.

Worth noting for this clone: The protein TCRdb lists belongs to a much larger clone and differs from this DNA's translation at residue 5, which points to a read error; the protein shown is made from the DNA. This chain uses TRGV2 with TRGJ1 or TRGJ2. The J gene is absent in TCRdb and was assigned here via DNA matching to germline. Germline V gives CDR1 EGSNGY, CDR2 YDSYNSKV. The CDR3 has 11 amino acids. CDR3 region: CATWNGNKKLF. DNA for the CDR3: TGTGCCACCTGGAACGGTAATAAGAAACTCTTT.

Concerning this clone itself: The protein TCRdb lists belongs to a much larger clone and differs from this DNA's translation at residue 4, which points to a read error; the protein shown is made from the DNA. Different DNA sequences within this sample yield the same CDR3. This chain uses TRGV9 with TRGJ1 or TRGJ2. The J gene was not available in TCRdb and was assigned here by matching the DNA to germline segments. Germline CDR1 reads GITISATS; CDR2 reads ISYDGTV (reference sequence). This CDR3 contains 13 residues. CDR3 loop: CALREIFYYKKLF. The CDR3 DNA sequence: TGTGCCTTGCGGGAGATTTTTTATTATAAGAAACTCTTT.

This clone was seen at least ten times. The chain recombines TRGV3 with TRGJP1. This CDR3 has 11 residues. V trimming: 3 bases; J trimming: 15 bases; junction bases outside the gene matches: 7. Germline-derived CDR1 and CDR2 are VTNTFY and YDVSTARD (reference sequence). The CDR3 DNA follows: TGTGCCACCTGGGACCGTCGGGTCAAGATATTT. The encoded protein is CATWDRRVKIF.

In this sample, this clone turned up a few times. The TCRdb protein, from a much larger clone, departs from this DNA's translation at residue 3, likely by read error; the protein shown derives from the DNA. This chain joins TRGV3 and TRGJ1 or TRGJ2. Matching the DNA to germline supplied the J gene, which TCRdb does not give. The germline V gene has CDR1 VTNTFY and CDR2 YDVSTARD (reference sequence). The CDR3 covers 18 residues. The CDR3, as DNA: TGTGCCTCCTGGGACAGGCGAATAGCCAGGACCCTTTATTATAAGAAACTCTTT. Its protein is CASWDRRIARTLYYKKLF.

This clone came up many times. The rearrangement uses TRGV2 and TRGJ1 or TRGJ2. Unmatched junction bases numbered 7, after V lost 0 bases and J lost 5 bases. Germline V lookup: CDR1 EGSNGY, CDR2 YDSYNSKV. The CDR3 has 14 residues. For the CDR3, the DNA is TGTGCCACCTGGGACGGGCCAAGGAATTATAAGAAACTCTTT. It yields the protein CATWDGPRNYKKLF.

In regard to this clone: TCRdb pairs this DNA with a much larger clone's protein that differs at residue 5, likely a read error; the protein shown was translated from the DNA. The J gene is TRGJ1 or TRGJ2, the V gene TRGV5. TCRdb offers no J gene call, so here the DNA was matched to germline to obtain one. The CDR3 has 13 amino acids. The germline gives CDR1 VINAFY, CDR2 YDVSNSKD. CDR3 DNA sequence: TGTGCCACCTGGGGCAGGCACGGTTATAAGAAACTCTTT. It is translated as CATWGRHGYKKLF.